This T cell receptor beta chain was obtained from a study of CD8+ T cells in alopecia areata. Using a FACSAria, the CD4+ and CD8+ T cells were sorted from the PBMCs. In each case, RNA was isolated and then reverse transcribed into cDNA as the sequencing template. Assay used: immunoSEQ multiplex PCR; TCRdb lists only in-frame clones, some missing. In the table there are under 150,000 clones, around 48% of which are singletons. V was cut by 3 bases and J by 2 bases, with 9 bases left in between. In germline, CDR1 is SQVTM, CDR2 ANQGSEA. The CDR3 has 13 residues. The sample holds a few counts of this clone.

Sequencing was done on a sample of NKG2D-low CD8+ T cells sorted from blood. The clonotype was recovered from a human donor with alopecia areata. V and J are TRBV29-1 and TRBJ2-3; maybe TRBD1 (6 bases). The CDR3: CSVETGITDTQYF. CDR3 DNA: TGCAGCGTTGAGACAGGAATCACAGATACGCAGTATTTT.